This T cell receptor (beta chain) was captured by sequencing in a study of neoadjuvant anti-PD-1 for oral cavity cancer. About the research overall: Nivolumab at 3 mg/kg was mostly given biweekly, three to four doses, pre-surgery. Whole-study findings and limits: Non-responders to neoadjuvant nivolumab had significantly more clonal PBMC T cells than responders.

Trimming stripped 1 base from V and 3 bases from J, with 6 bases between. The CDR3 runs to 14 residues. Germline loops: CDR1 SEHNR, CDR2 FQNEAQ (reference sequence). This clone appeared once. Its cognate antigen is unknown. Clones were read by immunoSEQ multiplex PCR, and TCRdb kept only the in-frame ones, dropping some. The profile covers about 12,000 clones, with around 71% appearing a single time and around 2.7% taken by the ten largest. Time point: after neoadjuvant nivolumab, at surgical resection. Patients had HPV-negative, locally advanced oral cavity squamous cell carcinoma. The sequence was collected from a person aged 35-79 years with oral cavity squamous cell carcinoma. Here the sequenced sample was PBMCs, taken after nivolumab (anti-PD-1) treatment. The chain carries TRBV7-9 and TRBJ1-4; no definite D call. The CDR3 DNA follows: TGTGCCAGCAGCTTAGGAGGATCTAATGAAAAACTGTTTTTT. This encodes CASSLGGSNEKLFF.